The 19 T cell receptor beta chains listed next were all sequenced from one sample in a study of T cell responses to AZD1222 COVID-19 vaccine. Data came from immunoSEQ multiplex PCR; TCRdb stores just in-frame clones and leaves some out. The sample carries approximately 89,000 clones, about 93% recorded once. This specimen was peripheral blood, taken on day 0 of MenACWY control vaccination. The receptors stem from an adult in good health.

This chain links TRBV21-1 with TRBJ2-7; the DNA was not compared with TRBD1, the D call given in the table. TRBV21-1 is given as a pseudogene. This CDR3 region has 15 residues. The CDR3 sequence: CASSTRDREGYEQYF. The CDR3 DNA reads TGTGCCAGCAGCACCCGGGACAGGGAGGGCTACGAGCAGTACTTC.

The chain uses TRBV10-2 and TRBJ1-1; the D gene is possibly TRBD1 (5 bases). From germline, CDR1 is WSHSY and CDR2 SAAADI. Between the trimmed V and J ends, which lost 3 bases and 1 base, there was a span of 6 bases. The CDR3 runs 13 residues. CDR3 residues: CASSEGANTEAFF. The CDR3 coding sequence is TGCGCCAGCAGTGAAGGGGCGAACACTGAAGCTTTCTTT.

This clone occurred once. The chain recombines TRBV12-3 or TRBV12-4 with TRBJ2-5; D gene uncertain. Trimming took off 6 bases at V and 1 base at J, with 6 bases between the two ends. This CDR3 region has 12 residues. CDR3 sequence reads: CASSLIQETQYF. In DNA, the CDR3 is TGTGCCAGCAGCCTGATCCAAGAGACCCAGTACTTC.

This chain uses TRBV7-9 with TRBJ1-6, with unresolved D. Trimming cost V 3 bases and J 0 bases, with 6 bases left between them. CDR1 SEHNR and CDR2 FQNEAQ come from the germline V gene (reference sequence). CDR3 length: 15 amino acids. The CDR3 spells CASSFESSYNSPLHF. CDR3 bases: TGTGCCAGCAGCTTCGAGAGCTCCTATAATTCACCCCTCCACTTT.

The CDR3 nucleotides are TGTGCCAGCAGCGTCTCTGGAAACACCATATATTTT. Translated: CASSVSGNTIYF. The chain uses TRBV7-2 and TRBJ1-3, with D unclear. The germline gives CDR1 SGHTA, CDR2 FQGNSA. The CDR3 is 12 residues long. Trimming cost V 5 bases and J 0 bases, with 2 bases left between them.

The chain employs TRBV20-1 and TRBJ1-1, with D possibly being TRBD1 (5 bases). The CDR3 has 12 residues. Trimming took 3 bases from V and 4 from J, leaving 9 bases between them. Germline-derived CDR1 and CDR2 are DFQATT and SNEGSKA (reference sequence). CDR3 amino acids: CSASEGSTEAFF. In DNA form, the CDR3 reads TGCAGTGCTAGTGAGGGGAGCACTGAAGCTTTCTTT.

This chain uses TRBV13 with TRBJ1-1; unclear D gene. CDR3 length: 12 amino acids. V was shortened by 5 bases and J by 10 bases, with 14 bases between the two germline ends. Germline CDR1 PRHDT, CDR2 FYEKMQ (reference sequence). CDR3: CASSGEKMRAFF. DNA of the CDR3: TGTGCCAGCAGCGGAGAGAAGATGAGAGCTTTCTTT.

The chain recombines TRBV6-5 with TRBJ2-7; no definite D call. This CDR3 has 15 amino acids. The germline CDR1 and CDR2 sequences are MNHEY and SVGAGI. The germline V and J ends were trimmed by 6 bases and 4 bases, with 19 bases remaining between them. CDR3 residues: CASSWADGAKYEQYF. For the CDR3, the DNA is TGTGCCAGCAGCTGGGCCGACGGTGCGAAATACGAGCAGTACTTC.

The J gene is TRBJ1-2, the V gene TRBV2; D unclear. The CDR3 contains 14 residues. Germline CDR1 is SNHLY and CDR2 is FYNNEI. V lost 7 bases and J 0 bases, leaving 12 bases between the germline ends. This chain's CDR3 is CASTTRRANYGYTF. The CDR3 region has the DNA TGTGCCAGCACCACACGAAGAGCTAACTATGGCTACACCTTC.

V gene TRBV4-1 combines with J gene TRBJ2-5, with no clear D. This CDR3 region has 16 residues. The ends were cut back, 0 bases at V and 4 bases at J, with 15 bases in the middle. CDR1 is MGHRA, CDR2 YSYEKL, per germline. The CDR3 DNA reads TGCGCCAGCAGCCAAGATCTTTCGGGTGATAGAGAGACCCAGTACTTC. Translation: CASSQDLSGDRETQYF.

The J gene is TRBJ1-2, the V gene TRBV5-6, with D maybe TRBD1 (5 bases). Trimming cost V 4 bases and J 0 bases, with 10 bases left between them. Looked up from germline, CDR1 is SGHDT and CDR2 is YYEEEE. The CDR3 totals 14 residues. CDR3: CASSLGGANYGYTF. For the CDR3, the DNA is TGTGCCAGCAGCCTGGGAGGGGCTAACTATGGCTACACCTTC.

The rearrangement uses TRBV29-1 and TRBJ2-7, with 9 bases aligning to TRBD1. V was pared by 0 bases and J by 6 bases, with 9 bases of the junction left unmatched. Germline V CDR1 and CDR2: SQVTM, ANQGSEA. This CDR3 spans 15 amino acids. The CDR3 is CSVEDEGTGTREQYF. In nucleotides, the CDR3 is TGCAGCGTTGAAGATGAGGGGACAGGGACTCGCGAGCAGTACTTC.

The chain carries TRBV7-2 and TRBJ2-5; D possibly corresponds to TRBD2 (7 bases). CDR3 size: 15 residues. The V end lost 4 bases, the J end lost 4 bases, and 16 bases lay between the germline ends. From germline, CDR1 is SGHTA and CDR2 FQGNSA. The CDR3 coding sequence is TGTGCCAGCAGCTCGGGGGGACAAGGGCGAGAGACCCAGTACTTC. It encodes CASSSGGQGRETQYF.

This clone was observed once. The chain recombines TRBV9 with TRBJ2-7; D not certain. The CDR3 has 15 residues. The V and J ends lost 0 bases and 3 bases respectively, with 13 bases between them. CDR1 is SGDLS, CDR2 YYNGEE, per germline. The CDR3 bases are TGTGCCAGCAGCGTAGGGGTAGGAAGAGGCTACGAGCAGTACTTC. This codes for CASSVGVGRGYEQYF.

V usage is TRBV6-1 and J usage is TRBJ1-2, with D unclear. This CDR3 spans 13 amino acids. Trimming cost V 3 bases and J 8 bases, with 13 bases left between them. Per germline, CDR1 MNHNS and CDR2 SASEGT. The chain's CDR3 is CASSDSQIEGYTF. The CDR3 nucleotides are TGTGCCAGCAGTGATAGCCAGATTGAGGGCTACACCTTC.

The CDR3 coding sequence is TGCAGCGTGAGGGACGACGGAAACACCATATATTTT. Amino acid sequence: CSVRDDGNTIYF. The V call is TRBV29-1, the J call TRBJ1-3, with a weak D call TRBD1 (5 bases). The CDR3 extends over 12 amino acids. Looked up from germline, CDR1 is SQVTM and CDR2 is ANQGSEA. V was pared by 6 bases and J by 4 bases, with 10 bases between. The full variable domain, in which reference TRBV29-1 and TRBJ1-3 provide the parts outside the CDR3, is SAVISQKPSRDICQRGTSLTIQCQVDSQVTMMFWYRQQPGQSLTLIATANQGSEATYESGFVIDKFPISRPNLTFSTLTVSNMSPEDSSIYLCSVRDDGNTIYFGEGSWLTVV.

CDR3: CASRISGWDRSSGANVLTF. CDR3 bases: TGTGCCAGCAGGATATCAGGGTGGGACAGAAGCTCTGGGGCCAACGTCCTGACTTTC. The chain links TRBV2 to TRBJ2-6; TRBD1 matches at 7 bases. Per the germline V gene, CDR1 is SNHLY and CDR2 is FYNNEI. The V and J ends lost 6 bases and 0 bases, in that order; junction bases with no gene match: 14. CDR3 length: 19 amino acids.

This clone was detected only a few times. As DNA, the CDR3 is TGTGCCAGCAGCCCAGACCCCCCCGGGAGAGGTGAGCAGTTCTTC. It translates to CASSPDPPGRGEQFF. J is TRBJ2-1 and V is TRBV14; a weak D match, TRBD2 (6 bases). Trimming left V 4 bases short and J 9 bases short, with 19 bases between. This CDR3 spans 15 amino acids. Germline CDR1 reads SGHDN; CDR2 reads FVKESK.

The chain is built from TRBV28 and TRBJ2-7; D is unclear. The V end was cut by 7 bases, the J end by 1 base, with 14 bases between. This CDR3 has 14 residues. Germline lookup yields CDR1 MDHEN and CDR2 SYDVKM. The CDR3 nucleotides are TGTGCCAGCACCCCCCGCCGTCAGTCCTACGAGCAGTACTTC. This gives the protein CASTPRRQSYEQYF.